Detailed here is one T cell receptor (beta chain). The data stem from a study of blood T cell repertoires in COVID-19. Germline V gene lookup returns CDR1 LNHNV and CDR2 YYDKDF (reference sequence). This CDR3 region has 17 residues. The J segment lost 7 bases and the V segment lost 1 base, leaving 10 bases of the junction unmatched. The data were produced by immunoSEQ multiplex PCR, yet TCRdb's version contains in-frame clones alone and is incomplete. The table shows about 100,000 clones, with 80% to 90% occurring only once. The TCR was taken from a man aged 55 to 69 with acute or convalescent COVID-19. V and J are TRBV15 and TRBJ2-2, with 9 bases lining up with TRBD2. Sequencing was performed on peripheral blood. For the CDR3, the DNA is TGTGCCACCAGCAGAGCGAGGGTAGCGGGAGAAGGCGGGGAGCTGTTTTTT. The encoded protein is CATSRARVAGEGGELFF.